The present T cell receptor beta chain was sequenced within a study of blood T cells in healthy people across ages. This CDR3 is 13 amino acids long. Trimming left V 6 bases short and J 2 bases short, with 8 bases between. The germline gives CDR1 MNHEY, CDR2 SVGAGI. Combining a sample-barcoded 5' primer with a J-beta primer mix, a second PCR ran for about 6 to 11 cycles. TCRdb recomputed calls from the 5' RACE reads with MiXCR, one row per CDR3 protein. The repertoire consists of around 400,000 distinct CDR3 sequences, with about 49% occurring once and the leading ten covering about 54%. This sequence originates from a man in his sixties in good health. Sequenced: blood. V gene TRBV6-5 combines with J gene TRBJ2-1, with D hard to call. The DNA for the CDR3 is TGTGCCAGCAGGTTTGCTGCCTACAATGAGCAGTTCTTC. Translated, it gives CASRFAAYNEQFF.